This T cell receptor beta chain is from a study of a mutant IDH1 vaccine in newly diagnosed glioma. For the study at large: The study started vaccination 4-6 weeks after radiotherapy alone, or with temozolomide cycles. Patients had received radiotherapy, temozolomide, or both previously, most receiving both.

Time point here: week 47, end of study. Topical imiquimod was applied with each vaccine dose, which held 300 ug of mutant IDH1 20-mer peptide. Generated by immunoSEQ multiplex PCR, the TCRdb table keeps only in-frame clones and is missing some. The table has tens of thousands of clones, 83% seen once; the top ten hold roughly 3.2%. Regarding this clone: Its specificity is not known.

Germline CDR1 SQVTM, CDR2 ANQGSEA. V shed 7 bases and J shed 6 bases, with 9 bases lying between them. The CDR3 runs to 11 residues. This receptor was taken from a woman aged 50 to 65 with glioma. This sequence joins TRBV29-1 and TRBJ2-2; D possibly corresponds to TRBD1 (6 bases). The sequencing used PBMCs, collected from a glioma patient whose treatment included an IDH1 peptide vaccine. The chain's CDR3 is CSADRSGELFF. Here the CDR3 DNA reads TGCAGCGCTGACAGGTCCGGGGAGCTGTTTTTT.